This T cell receptor beta chain was obtained from a study of shared clonotypes between healthy human individuals. Overall study: Each donor contributed plates that comprised three CD4 naive, three CD4 memory, two CD8 naive and one CD8 memory.

Study outcomes and limitations: Clonotypes that were shared across four donors made up around 5.5% of naive CD4 clonotypes.

Clones were read by immunoSEQ multiplex PCR, and TCRdb kept only the in-frame ones, dropping some. The sample carries just under 350,000 clones, about 70% recorded once. Worth noting for this clone: Its antigen remains unknown.

CDR3 length: 16 amino acids. Germline V gene data show CDR1 as SQVTM and CDR2 as ANQGSEA. The V and J ends lost 0 bases and 4 bases, in that order; junction bases with no gene match: 7. Each of the donors was a healthy adult who was HIV-negative and had not had a recent acute infection or vaccination. Sequenced input: memory CD4+ T cells sorted from blood. Subset specified: CD45RA-negative fraction. The sequence was obtained from a man aged 25-40 years in good health. The chain recombines TRBV29-1 with TRBJ2-1; TRBD1 aligns across 9 bases. The CDR3 loop reads CSVEDGTGKKYNEQFF. The CDR3 DNA is TGCAGCGTTGAAGATGGGACAGGGAAAAAGTACAATGAGCAGTTCTTC.